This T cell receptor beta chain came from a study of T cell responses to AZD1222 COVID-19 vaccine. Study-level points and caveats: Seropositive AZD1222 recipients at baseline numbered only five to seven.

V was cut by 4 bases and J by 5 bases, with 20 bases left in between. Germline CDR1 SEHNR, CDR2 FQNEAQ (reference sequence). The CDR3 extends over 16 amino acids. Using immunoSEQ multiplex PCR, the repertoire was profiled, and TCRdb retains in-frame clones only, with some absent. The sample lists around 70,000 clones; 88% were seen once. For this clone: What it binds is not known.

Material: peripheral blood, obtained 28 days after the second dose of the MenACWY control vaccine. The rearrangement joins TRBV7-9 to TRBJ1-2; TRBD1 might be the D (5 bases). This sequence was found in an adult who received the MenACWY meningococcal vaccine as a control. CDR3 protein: CASSSTSPGLLYGYTF. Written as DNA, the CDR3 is TGTGCCAGCAGCTCCACCTCCCCGGGACTCCTTTATGGCTACACCTTC.